The 31 T cell receptor beta chains below were found in one sample sequenced in a study of CD8 T cells in ankylosing spondylitis. Broader study findings: Blood from ankylosing spondylitis patients appeared to carry a characteristic roughly 8-variant TCR beta motif.

TCRdb re-analysed the 5' RACE reads in MiXCR, keeping a single row per CDR3 protein. The data hold a few hundred thousand distinct CDR3 sequences, with 9.5% to 15% observed a single time. These receptors' targets are unknown. Sequencing input: blood, either unsorted or a sorted T cell fraction (not recorded which). The receptors were sampled from a male donor with ankylosing spondylitis.

The chain joins TRBV5-4 to TRBJ2-5; 7 bases are shared with TRBD2. V shed 0 bases and J 3 bases; nucleotides not matched to a gene: 5. CDR3 length: 15 amino acids. Germline CDR1 is SGHNT and CDR2 is YYREEE (reference sequence). The CDR3 sequence is CASSLDAGGKETQYF. CDR3 DNA sequence: TGTGCCAGCAGCTTGGACGCCGGGGGGAAAGAGACCCAGTACTTC.

The CDR3 loop is CASSALSRGVWNEQYF. The CDR3 DNA sequence: TGTGCCAGCAGTGCCCTCTCTCGAGGGGTCTGGAACGAGCAGTACTTC. The chain is built from TRBV25-1 and TRBJ2-7, with D perhaps matching TRBD1 or TRBD2 (5 bases each). Trimming pared 4 bases from V and 5 bases from J, leaving 21 bases between. The length of the CDR3 is 16 residues. Germline values: CDR1 MGHDK, CDR2 SYGVNS.

This clonotype has more than one count but fewer than ten. J is TRBJ2-5 and V is TRBV3-1; D not resolved. The CDR3 is 15 residues long. Trimming cost V 4 bases and J 1 base, with 13 bases left between them. Germline-derived CDR1 and CDR2 are LGHDT and YNNKEL (reference sequence). This chain's CDR3 is CASSRAGVPQETQYF. Here the CDR3 DNA reads TGTGCCAGCAGCCGGGCCGGAGTTCCCCAAGAGACCCAGTACTTC.

This clonotype was found many times. The chain uses TRBV11-2 and TRBJ1-4; D is possibly TRBD1 (5 bases). With 4 bases removed from V and 8 bases from J, the gap between germline ends came to 11 bases. The CDR3 has 13 amino acids. Germline-derived CDR1 and CDR2 are SGHAT and FQNNGV. CDR3 sequence reads: CASSSLRGEKLFF. The CDR3 DNA is TGTGCCAGCAGCTCCCTACGGGGGGAAAAACTGTTTTTT.

This clonotype was observed a handful of times. The J gene is TRBJ1-1, the V gene TRBV6-2 or TRBV6-3; no clear D gene. The germline V gene has CDR1 MNHEY and CDR2 SVGEGT. V lost 1 base and J 1 base, leaving 10 bases between the germline ends. The CDR3 is 15 residues long. The CDR3 region has the DNA TGTGCCAGCAGTTACTTCGGCCAGACGAACACTGAAGCTTTCTTT. Protein product: CASSYFGQTNTEAFF.

The V gene is TRBV5-1, the J gene TRBJ2-3; D ambiguous. Germline CDR1 SGHRS, CDR2 YFSETQ. The CDR3 is made up of 19 amino acids. Trimming stripped 1 base from V and 5 bases from J, with 26 bases between. The CDR3, as DNA: TGCGCCAGCAGCTTGTACGCGTCGGGCCTCCCCAACTCCGGAGATACGCAGTATTTT. The encoded protein is CASSLYASGLPNSGDTQYF. Variable domain in full (rest from reference TRBV5-1 and TRBJ2-3): KAGVTQTPRYLIKTRGQQVTLSCSPISGHRSVSWYQQTPGQGLQFLFEYFSETQRNKGNFPGRFSGRQFSNSRSEMNVSTLELGDSALYLCASSLYASGLPNSGDTQYFGPGTRLTVL.

This clonotype was counted many times. This chain connects TRBV5-1 to TRBJ2-7; D is ambiguous. This CDR3 region has 13 residues. Trimming removed 4 bases from V and 4 bases from J, with 12 bases in between. Germline assignment: CDR1 SGHRS and CDR2 YFSETQ. CDR3: CASSQASGYEQYV. Written as DNA, the CDR3 is TGCGCCAGCAGCCAGGCGAGTGGTTACGAGCAGTACGTC.

The chain carries TRBV5-1 and TRBJ1-2, with D unclear. Germline lookup yields CDR1 SGHRS and CDR2 YFSETQ. This CDR3 region has 14 residues. Trimming cost V 0 bases and J 3 bases, with 9 bases left between them. The CDR3 DNA reads TGCGCCAGCAGCTTGGAGCCGTCGGACTATGGCTACACCTTC. As protein: CASSLEPSDYGYTF.

Here the CDR3 reads CASSLVGLAGNYEQYF. The CDR3, as DNA: TGTGCCAGCAGCTTAGTGGGGCTAGCGGGGAACTACGAGCAGTACTTC. This chain connects TRBV7-2 to TRBJ2-7; 9 nucleotides line up with TRBD2. This CDR3 has 16 amino acids. The V and J ends lost 1 base and 3 bases, in that order; junction bases with no gene match: 7. Germline CDR1 SGHTA, CDR2 FQGNSA.

The V and J genes are TRBV19 and TRBJ2-1; D gene unclear. Trimming took 3 bases from V and 0 from J, leaving 6 bases between them. This CDR3 has 14 residues. Germline lookup yields CDR1 LNHDA and CDR2 SQIVND (reference sequence). The CDR3, as DNA: TGTGCCAGTAGTATTACTGGCTCCTACAATGAGCAGTTCTTC. This sequence encodes CASSITGSYNEQFF.

In its sample, this clonotype was seen many times. The V gene is TRBV5-1, the J gene TRBJ2-1; the match to TRBD1 covers 8 bases. The CDR3 consists of 16 residues. The ends lost 4 bases at V and 5 bases at J; junction bases unmatched: 11. Germline values: CDR1 SGHRS, CDR2 YFSETQ. CDR3 in amino acids: CASSGIDRGAHNEQFF. The CDR3 DNA sequence: TGCGCCAGCAGCGGAATCGACAGGGGCGCCCACAATGAGCAGTTCTTC.

This clonotype was picked up many times. This sequence joins TRBV20-1 and TRBJ2-3; 8 bases are a match to TRBD1. CDR1 is DFQATT and CDR2 is SNEGSKA in the germline V gene (reference sequence). Losses at the gene ends were 3 bases for V and 2 bases for J; bases not matched to a gene: 10. The CDR3 runs 16 residues. DNA of the CDR3: TGCAGTGCTAGTGGGCTCGCGGGACAGGTCACAGATACGCAGTATTTT. Its translation: CSASGLAGQVTDTQYF.

This clonotype was recorded many times. V gene TRBV5-1 combines with J gene TRBJ2-2, with 11 bases matching TRBD1. The CDR3 extends over 16 amino acids. From germline, CDR1 is SGHRS and CDR2 YFSETQ. J lost 7 bases, V lost 0 bases, and 5 bases had no gene match. The CDR3 loop is CASSLEGQGASGELFF. CDR3 DNA sequence: TGCGCCAGCAGCTTGGAAGGACAGGGGGCCAGCGGGGAGCTGTTTTTT.

This clonotype turned up a few times. This chain links TRBV29-1 with TRBJ2-7; 9 positions match TRBD1. The J segment lost 3 bases and the V segment lost 0 bases, leaving 3 bases of the junction unmatched. The CDR3 sequence is 14 residues long. Germline V gene data show CDR1 as SQVTM and CDR2 as ANQGSEA. CDR3 sequence: CSVEDGTGFYEQYF. CDR3 coding DNA: TGCAGCGTTGAAGACGGGACAGGGTTCTACGAGCAGTACTTC.

The V and J genes are TRBV3-1 and TRBJ2-5, with D maybe TRBD2 (7 bases). V was pared by 3 bases and J by 2 bases, with 19 bases between. Germline assignment: CDR1 LGHDT and CDR2 YNNKEL (reference sequence). This CDR3 spans 17 amino acids. This chain's CDR3 is CASSQRGGEAMQETQYF. In nucleotides, the CDR3 is TGTGCCAGCAGCCAGAGGGGGGGGGAGGCCATGCAAGAGACCCAGTACTTC.

This clonotype was seen more than once but under ten times. The chain uses TRBV12-3 or TRBV12-4 and TRBJ1-1; D ambiguous. This CDR3 comprises 13 residues. The V end was cut by 7 bases, the J end by 11 bases, with 20 bases between. The DNA for the CDR3 is TGTGCCAGCACCCCACATTTCGAGTCGGCGGCTTTCTTT. This gives the protein CASTPHFESAAFF.

The rearrangement joins TRBV11-2 to TRBJ1-1, with D unclear. Trimming took 5 bases from V and 1 from J, leaving 17 bases between them. Germline V gene sequence: CDR1 SGHAT, CDR2 FQNNGV. The CDR3 is 16 residues long. CDR3 loop: CASSRPAGSGNTEAFF. Written as DNA, the CDR3 is TGTGCCAGCAGCAGGCCTGCGGGCTCGGGGAACACTGAAGCTTTCTTT.

This clonotype was seen a few times. This rearrangement joins TRBV20-1 to TRBJ2-3; TRBD2 might be the D (6 bases). The CDR3 covers 15 residues. With 0 bases removed from V and 5 bases from J, the gap between germline ends came to 15 bases. Germline CDR1 is DFQATT and CDR2 is SNEGSKA (reference sequence). CDR3 residues: CSARDPTGDGDTQYF. Here the CDR3 DNA reads TGCAGTGCTAGAGATCCGACGGGAGATGGAGATACGCAGTATTTT.

V and J are TRBV19 and TRBJ1-5; D remains ambiguous. Between the trimmed V and J ends, which lost 3 bases and 5 bases, there was a span of 11 bases. CDR3 length: 14 residues. Per the germline V gene, CDR1 is LNHDA and CDR2 is SQIVND (reference sequence). For the CDR3, the DNA is TGTGCCAGTAGTATCTGGTCTGGGCATCAGCCCCAGCATTTT. Translation: CASSIWSGHQPQHF.

This clonotype was picked up a small number of times. The genes are TRBV5-1 and TRBJ2-1, with D perhaps matching TRBD2 (6 bases). CDR3 length equals 16 residues. Trimming took 4 bases from V and 8 from J, leaving 22 bases between them. Germline CDR1 is SGHRS and CDR2 is YFSETQ. CDR3 loop: CASSPGYRGYIDEQFF. CDR3 nucleotides: TGCGCCAGCAGCCCAGGCTACCGGGGGTATATCGATGAGCAGTTCTTC.

This clonotype has a count of ten or more. CDR3 sequence reads: CASSWTGTSGSTGELFF. The CDR3 DNA sequence: TGCGCCAGCAGCTGGACCGGGACTAGCGGGAGCACCGGGGAGCTGTTTTTT. This chain uses TRBV5-1 with TRBJ2-2; 14 bases are shared with TRBD2. Per germline, CDR1 SGHRS and CDR2 YFSETQ. This CDR3 contains 17 residues. V lost 3 bases and J lost 4; bases outside the gene matches: 5. Full variable domain (remainder filled in from reference TRBV5-1 and TRBJ2-2): KAGVTQTPRYLIKTRGQQVTLSCSPISGHRSVSWYQQTPGQGLQFLFEYFSETQRNKGNFPGRFSGRQFSNSRSEMNVSTLELGDSALYLCASSWTGTSGSTGELFFGEGSRLTVL.

This clonotype occurred a few times. The chain uses TRBV6-2 or TRBV6-3 and TRBJ2-7, with D possibly TRBD2 on 6 matching bases. The CDR3 sequence is 14 residues long. Germline CDR1 reads MNHEY; CDR2 reads SVGEGT. Trimming stripped 7 bases from V and 0 bases from J, with 13 bases between. The CDR3 spells CASTLAASSYEQYV. As DNA, the CDR3 is TGTGCCAGCACCTTAGCGGCAAGCTCCTACGAGCAGTACGTC.

The rearrangement uses TRBV6-1 and TRBJ2-7; the D gene could be TRBD1 or TRBD2 (6 bases each). Per the germline V gene, CDR1 is MNHNS and CDR2 is SASEGT. This CDR3 region has 16 residues. With 6 bases removed from V and 3 bases from J, the gap between germline ends came to 21 bases. CDR3 sequence (DNA): TGTGCCAGCAGCACACCTTGGGGGGCGACGGGCTACGAGCAGTACTTC. This translates into CASSTPWGATGYEQYF.

This clonotype was seen a few times. The chain employs TRBV6-1 and TRBJ2-1, with 7 bases that match TRBD2. The CDR3 extends over 14 amino acids. CDR1 is MNHNS and CDR2 is SASEGT in the germline V gene. V lost 5 bases, J lost 8 bases, and 9 bases stayed unmatched. The CDR3 sequence: CASSPRIGRDEQFF. The DNA for the CDR3 is TGTGCCAGCAGTCCCAGAATAGGGAGGGATGAGCAGTTCTTC.

This clonotype showed up just a few times. The rearrangement joins TRBV7-9 to TRBJ1-2, with D unresolved. Looked up from germline, CDR1 is SEHNR and CDR2 is FQNEAQ (reference sequence). The V end was cut by 1 base, the J end by 7 bases, with 7 bases between. This CDR3 comprises 12 residues. CDR3 in amino acids: CASSLGSAGYTF. In DNA, the CDR3 is TGTGCCAGCAGCTTAGGGTCTGCTGGCTACACCTTC.

A word on this clonotype: One junction end does not reproduce the germline sequence, and a read error may be involved. The chain couples TRBV7-9 to TRBJ2-1; possibly TRBD2 for D (6 bases). The CDR3 covers 16 residues. CDR1 SEHNR and CDR2 FQNEAQ come from the germline V gene (reference sequence). CDR3 DNA sequence: TGTGCCAGCAGCTCGAAGTGGTCTAGCGCGAGCAATGTGCAGTTCTTC. Translation gives CASSSKWSSASNVQFF.

This clonotype showed up just a few times. This chain connects TRBV20-1 to TRBJ2-1; D might be TRBD2 (5 bases). Germline V CDR1 and CDR2: DFQATT, SNEGSKA (reference sequence). The CDR3 is 11 residues long. The V end lost 3 bases, the J end lost 8 bases, and 8 bases lay between the germline ends. CDR3 sequence (DNA): TGCAGTGCTAGTTGGGGAGATGAGCAGTTCTTC. It yields the protein CSASWGDEQFF.

V is TRBV20-1 and J is TRBJ2-7, with 13 bases fitting TRBD2. The CDR3 extends over 17 amino acids. CDR1 and CDR2 from the germline V gene are DFQATT and SNEGSKA (reference sequence). J lost 5 bases, V lost 3 bases, and 13 bases had no gene match. The CDR3 DNA reads TGCAGTGCTAGGTCCGCCGAACTAGCGGGAGGGGGCGACGAGCAGTACTTC. Translating gives CSARSAELAGGGDEQYF.

The sample holds a few counts of this clonotype. The J gene is TRBJ2-3, the V gene TRBV7-9; possibly TRBD1 for D (5 bases). This CDR3 contains 16 residues. Germline CDR1 reads SEHNR; CDR2 reads FQNEAQ (reference sequence). V lost 3 bases and J 2 bases, leaving 15 bases between the germline ends. The CDR3 is CASSLVEGAYTDTQYF. The CDR3 nucleotides are TGTGCCAGCAGCTTGGTCGAAGGGGCCTACACAGATACGCAGTATTTT. The full variable domain, with the rest looked up from reference TRBV7-9 and TRBJ2-3, is DTGVSQNPRHKITKRGQNVTFRCDPISEHNRLYWYRQTLGQGPEFLTYFQNEAQLEKSRLLSDRFSAERPKGSFSTLEIQRTEQGDSAMYLCASSLVEGAYTDTQYFGPGTRLTVL.

Only a few counts were recorded for this clonotype. This chain uses TRBV5-1 with TRBJ2-2; 14 bases map to TRBD2. The germline gives CDR1 SGHRS, CDR2 YFSETQ. The CDR3 covers 16 residues. With V trimmed by 2 bases and J by 10 bases, 7 bases remained unmatched. The CDR3, as DNA: TGCGCCAGCAGCTTTACGACTAGCGGGAGGGCCGCGGAGCTGTTTTTT. This encodes CASSFTTSGRAAELFF.

This clonotype was observed a handful of times. The chain is built from TRBV3-1 and TRBJ1-1; weak D call: TRBD1 (5 bases). The V end lost 1 base, the J end lost 5 bases, and 11 bases lay between the germline ends. This CDR3 is built from 14 residues. Looked up from germline, CDR1 is LGHDT and CDR2 is YNNKEL (reference sequence). CDR3: CASSQGPEGTEAFF. Here the CDR3 DNA reads TGTGCCAGCAGCCAAGGACCAGAGGGGACTGAAGCTTTCTTT.